This note documents a single T cell receptor beta chain sequence. The data were taken from a study of radiotherapy plus CTLA-4 blockade in lung cancer. Sequencing used immunoSEQ multiplex PCR; TCRdb keeps in-frame clones, though not all of them. The data hold approximately 94,000 clones, with roughly 80% observed a single time. The V end was cut by 2 bases, the J end by 5 bases, with 27 bases between. Looked up from germline, CDR1 is MGHRA and CDR2 is YSYEKL. The CDR3 runs to 19 residues. Sample: peripheral blood, taken from a patient treated with radiotherapy plus ipilimumab. This clonotype was obtained from a human donor with non-small cell lung cancer that progressed on radiotherapy plus ipilimumab. The chain combines TRBV4-1 with TRBJ2-5; tentatively, D is TRBD2 (6 bases). CDR3 sequence reads: CASSQSGPSPGGKSETQYF. Here the CDR3 DNA reads TGCGCCAGCAGCCAATCCGGGCCTTCCCCAGGCGGGAAGTCGGAGACCCAGTACTTC.